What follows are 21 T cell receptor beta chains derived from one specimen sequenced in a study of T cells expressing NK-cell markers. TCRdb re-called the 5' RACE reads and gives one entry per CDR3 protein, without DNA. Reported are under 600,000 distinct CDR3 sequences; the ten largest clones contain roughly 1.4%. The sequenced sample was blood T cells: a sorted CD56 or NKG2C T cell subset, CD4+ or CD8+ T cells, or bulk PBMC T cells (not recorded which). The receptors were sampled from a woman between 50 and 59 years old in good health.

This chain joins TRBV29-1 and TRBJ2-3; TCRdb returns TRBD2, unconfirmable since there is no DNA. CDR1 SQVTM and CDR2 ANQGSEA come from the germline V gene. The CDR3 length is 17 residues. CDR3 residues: CSVEEASGRVGTDTQYF.

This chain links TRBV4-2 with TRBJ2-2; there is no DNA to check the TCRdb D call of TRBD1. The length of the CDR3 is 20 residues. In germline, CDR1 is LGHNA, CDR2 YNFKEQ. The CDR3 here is CASSPYPRDTGQGANGELFF.

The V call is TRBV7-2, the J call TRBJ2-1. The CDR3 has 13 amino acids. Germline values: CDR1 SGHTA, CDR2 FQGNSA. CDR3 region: CASSFAGGPRQFF.

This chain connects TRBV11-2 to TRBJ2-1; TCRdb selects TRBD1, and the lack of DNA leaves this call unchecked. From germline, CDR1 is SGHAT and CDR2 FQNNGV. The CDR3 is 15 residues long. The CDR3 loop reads CASSSTAGSWNEQFF.

CDR3 region: CATSLGTALIENEQFF. The rearrangement links TRBV24-1 to TRBJ2-1; TCRdb names TRBD1, which stays unverified in the absence of DNA. The CDR3 totals 16 residues. Per germline, CDR1 KGHDR and CDR2 SFDVKD.

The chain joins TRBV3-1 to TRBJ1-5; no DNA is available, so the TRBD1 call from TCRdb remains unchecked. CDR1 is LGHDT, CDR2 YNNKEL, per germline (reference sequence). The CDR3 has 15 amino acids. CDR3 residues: CASSLGTASNQPQHF.

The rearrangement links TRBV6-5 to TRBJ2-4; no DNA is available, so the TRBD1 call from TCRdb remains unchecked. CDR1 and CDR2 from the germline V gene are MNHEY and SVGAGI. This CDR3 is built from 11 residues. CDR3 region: CASSYEGQQYF.

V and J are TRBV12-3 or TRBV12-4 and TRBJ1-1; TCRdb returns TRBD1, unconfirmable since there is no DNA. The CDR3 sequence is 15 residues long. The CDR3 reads CASSIRTGWDTEAFF.

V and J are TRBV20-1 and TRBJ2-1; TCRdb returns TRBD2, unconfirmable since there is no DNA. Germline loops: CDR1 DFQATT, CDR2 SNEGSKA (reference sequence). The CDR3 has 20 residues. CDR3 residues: CSAREALGLANRSSYNEQFF.

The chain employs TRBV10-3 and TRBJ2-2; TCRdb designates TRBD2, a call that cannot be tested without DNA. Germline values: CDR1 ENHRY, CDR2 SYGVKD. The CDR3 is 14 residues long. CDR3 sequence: CATLAGPNTGELFF.

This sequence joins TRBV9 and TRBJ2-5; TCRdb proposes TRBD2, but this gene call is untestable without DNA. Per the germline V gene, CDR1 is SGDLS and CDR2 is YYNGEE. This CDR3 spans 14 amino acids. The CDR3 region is CASSVQLELGTQYF.

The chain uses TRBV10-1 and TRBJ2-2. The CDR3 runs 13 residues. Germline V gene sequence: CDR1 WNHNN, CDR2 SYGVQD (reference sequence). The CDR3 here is CASSASGTGELFF.

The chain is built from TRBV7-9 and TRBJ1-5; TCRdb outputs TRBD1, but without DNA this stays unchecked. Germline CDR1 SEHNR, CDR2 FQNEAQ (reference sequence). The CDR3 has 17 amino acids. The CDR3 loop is CASSLGRQGVGNQPQHF.

CDR3 protein: CASSSTGASLLYNEQFF. The chain carries TRBV5-1 and TRBJ2-1; checking the TCRdb D call of TRBD1 is not possible without DNA. Germline CDR1 and CDR2: SGHRS and YFSETQ. The CDR3 sequence is 17 residues long.

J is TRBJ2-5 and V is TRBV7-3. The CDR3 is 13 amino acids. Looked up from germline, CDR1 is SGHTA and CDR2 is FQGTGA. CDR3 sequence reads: CASSQTVQETQYF.

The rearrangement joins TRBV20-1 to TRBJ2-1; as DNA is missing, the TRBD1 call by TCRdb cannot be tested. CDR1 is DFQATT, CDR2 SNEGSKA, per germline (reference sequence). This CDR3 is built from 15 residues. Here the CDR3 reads CSARGGRGTYNEQFF.

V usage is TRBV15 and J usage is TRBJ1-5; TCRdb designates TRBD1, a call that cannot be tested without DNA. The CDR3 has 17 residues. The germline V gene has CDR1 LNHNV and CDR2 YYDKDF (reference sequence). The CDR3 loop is CATSRWTVGDSNQPQHF.

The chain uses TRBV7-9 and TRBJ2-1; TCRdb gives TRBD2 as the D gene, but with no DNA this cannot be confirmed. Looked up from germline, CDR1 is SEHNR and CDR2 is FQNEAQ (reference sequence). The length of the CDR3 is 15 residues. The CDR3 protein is CASSFGRDAYNEQFF.

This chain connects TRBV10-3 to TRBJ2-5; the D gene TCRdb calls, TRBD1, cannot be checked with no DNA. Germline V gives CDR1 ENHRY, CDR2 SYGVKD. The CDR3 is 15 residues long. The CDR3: CAISEYGQGRETQYF.

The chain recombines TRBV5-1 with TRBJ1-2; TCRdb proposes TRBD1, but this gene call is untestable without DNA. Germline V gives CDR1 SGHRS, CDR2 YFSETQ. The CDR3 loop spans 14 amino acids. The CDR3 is CASSLSQGNYGYTF. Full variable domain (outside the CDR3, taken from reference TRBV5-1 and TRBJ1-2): KAGVTQTPRYLIKTRGQQVTLSCSPISGHRSVSWYQQTPGQGLQFLFEYFSETQRNKGNFPGRFSGRQFSNSRSEMNVSTLELGDSALYLCASSLSQGNYGYTFGSGTRLTVV.

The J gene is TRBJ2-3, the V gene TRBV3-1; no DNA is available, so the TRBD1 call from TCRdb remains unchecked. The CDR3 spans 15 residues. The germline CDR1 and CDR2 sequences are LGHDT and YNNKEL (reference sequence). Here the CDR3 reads CASSRDNPSTDTQYF.